This TCR beta chain was found in a study of glioma-infiltrating T cells after dendritic cell vaccination listed by TCRdb under 2016. For the wider study: The cohort comprised approximately 15 glioblastoma patients from Phase I and II dendritic cell vaccination trials, 9 newly diagnosed and 6 with recurrent disease. Patients received autologous tumor lysate-pulsed dendritic cell vaccination between about 2003 and 2013. To make the vaccine, monocyte-derived dendritic cells were cultured for under 9 days with IL-4 and GM-CSF and then pulsed overnight with autologous tumor lysate. Three intradermal dendritic cell vaccine injections were administered to patients at biweekly intervals in the arm below the axilla. Deep sequencing of TCR beta CDR3 regions was used to quantify tumor-infiltrating lymphocyte content and compare tumor and blood repertoires in dendritic cell-vaccinated glioblastoma patients. Survival after dendritic cell vaccination was correlated with TCR sequencing metrics such as TIL content and the overlap between tumor and blood repertoires. What the study reported, not specific to this receptor: The response model built on TCR overlap across three groups was characterized as speculative, with prospective validation still needed. Higher estimated pretreatment TIL content predicted longer time to progression and overall survival after dendritic cell vaccination. The cohort was small and heterogeneous, with few patients having full blood and tumor sets and even fewer initial-recurrent tumor pairs. TCR clonality showed no direct relationship with survival, which suggests that a diverse polyclonal response may matter.

Using the immunoSEQ assay, TCRB CDR3 regions were amplified from approximately 2.1 micrograms of genomic DNA, or from all available DNA when less than that was on hand. The multiplex PCR employed 60 forward primers targeting TCR V beta segments and 13 reverse primers targeting J beta segments. To estimate reads per starting template, synthetic control templates were spiked into each sample at limiting dilution. The Illumina HiSeq System generated sequencing reads of 87 bp. The authors' analysis ran thus. To remove PCR and sequencing errors, closely related sequences were merged with a nearest neighbor algorithm. TCR overlap was measured as the percentage of unique tumor TCR beta sequences that were also present in the peripheral blood of the same patient. TCRdb limited this immuneACCESS table to in-frame rearrangements with V and J called. A share of clones is missing; checked studies link under half to unresolved V genes, and the rest is unexplained. V and J calls and clone size are copied from that table; D and trimming were computed from the DNA. The sample records 25,000 to 35,000 clones, roughly nine tenths of which are singletons. Of the sample, over 2% falls within the top ten clones.

A remark on this clone: The antigen it binds to is not known. Qualities for individual bases were not recorded, and no much larger clone is one base off.

Selection of patients required sufficient residual fresh-frozen tumor tissue and over two years of available survival data. An isocitrate dehydrogenase mutation was not carried by any of the glioblastoma patients, although molecular status was otherwise variable. PBMC were collected before vaccination, two weeks after the third vaccination, and at tumor progression if tumor progression occurred. The Qiagen DNeasy Blood extraction Kit was used for extraction of genomic DNA. The germline V gene yields SGHAT for CDR1 and FQNNGV for CDR2. Including cysteine and phenylalanine, the CDR3 has 17 amino acids. Just CDR3 DNA is preserved here, 51 bases in frame from base 1. Trimming takes 6 bases from V and 6 bases from J, and the germline ends sit 25 bases apart.

The receptor was derived from a human donor with glioblastoma. The sequencing used blood, collected before dendritic cell vaccination. In this chain, TRBV11-2 is recombined with TRBJ2-3; possibly the D gene is TRBD1, per 7 matching bases. CDR3 protein: CASSMEGAASLGDTQYF. The nucleotide sequence reads TGTGCCAGCAGTATGGAGGGGGCGGCCTCCCTTGGGGATACGCAGTATTTT. The entire variable domain, with the stretches around the CDR3 drawn from the reference TRBV11-2 and TRBJ2-3 proteins, is EAGVAQSPRYKIIEKRQSVAFWCNPISGHATLYWYQQILGQGPKLLIQFQNNGVVDDSQLPKDRFSAERLKGVDSTLKIQPAKLEDSAVYLCASSMEGAASLGDTQYFGPGTRLTVL.